Below are 11 T cell receptor beta chains sequenced from a single sample in a study of T cells in Graves' hyperthyroidism and ophthalmopathy. The CDR3 regions of TCR beta were amplified from RNA transcripts. The primer set for the first-round RT-PCR of the TCR CDR3 was HTBI. TCRdb re-analysed the multiplex PCR reads in MiXCR, keeping a single row per CDR3 protein. Of hundreds of thousands of distinct CDR3 sequences in the sample, approximately 15% were seen once. The sequenced sample consisted of blood. The receptors originated from a man between 18 and 29 years old with Graves' ophthalmopathy.

The sample holds many counts of this clonotype. The genes are TRBV30 and TRBJ2-3, with a weak D call TRBD1 (6 bases). Germline V gene sequence: CDR1 GTSNPN, CDR2 SVGIG (reference sequence). With 8 bases removed from V and 2 bases from J, the gap between germline ends came to 14 bases. The CDR3 loop spans 13 amino acids. CDR3 sequence reads: CAGGGDTTDTQYF. CDR3 in DNA: TGTGCCGGTGGTGGGGACACCACAGATACGCAGTATTTT.

The chain couples TRBV3-1 to TRBJ2-7, with D tentatively TRBD1 (5 bases). The CDR3 is 14 amino acids. Trimming took 4 bases from V and 0 from J, leaving 10 bases between them. Germline-derived CDR1 and CDR2 are LGHDT and YNNKEL (reference sequence). The CDR3 DNA follows: TGTGCCAGCAGCCGAGTCAGGGACTCCTACGAGCAGTACTTC. Its translation: CASSRVRDSYEQYF.

This chain uses TRBV9 with TRBJ2-1; 13 bases are shared with TRBD2. This CDR3 is 15 amino acids long. CDR1 SGDLS and CDR2 YYNGEE come from the germline V gene. Losses at the gene ends were 5 bases for V and 6 bases for J; bases not matched to a gene: 5. The DNA for the CDR3 is TGTGCCAGCAGGGGGACTAGCGGGACTGGCAATGAGCAGTTCTTC. Translated: CASRGTSGTGNEQFF.

This chain uses TRBV9 with TRBJ2-1; D gene uncertain. CDR3 size: 16 residues. The V gene lost 0 bases and the J gene lost 0 bases, with 10 bases spanning the gap. Germline-derived CDR1 and CDR2 are SGDLS and YYNGEE. DNA for the CDR3: TGTGCCAGCAGCGTAGAACTAACCGGCTCCTACAATGAGCAGTTCTTC. Its translation: CASSVELTGSYNEQFF. Full variable domain (rest looked up from reference TRBV9 and TRBJ2-1): DSGVTQTPKHLITATGQRVTLRCSPRSGDLSVYWYQQSLDQGLQFLIQYYNGEERAKGNILERFSAQQFPDLHSELNLSSLELGDSALYFCASSVELTGSYNEQFFGPGTRLTVL.

This clonotype has a count of ten or more. The chain combines TRBV11-2 with TRBJ2-4, with D perhaps TRBD1 or TRBD2 (5 bases each). The germline CDR1 and CDR2 sequences are SGHAT and FQNNGV. V was shortened by 1 base and J by 0 bases, with 16 bases between the two germline ends. This CDR3 spans 18 amino acids. CDR3 region: CASSLGWDPELAKNIQYF. CDR3 coding DNA: TGTGCCAGCAGCTTAGGGTGGGACCCAGAACTAGCCAAAAACATTCAGTACTTC.

This clonotype was observed at least ten times. This chain connects TRBV11-2 to TRBJ1-1; the D is unclear. V was trimmed by 1 base and J by 0 bases, leaving 18 bases between them. CDR1 and CDR2 from the germline V gene are SGHAT and FQNNGV. The CDR3 is 18 amino acids. The chain's CDR3 is CASSLARPTDLMNTEAFF. The CDR3 DNA reads as TGTGCCAGCAGCTTAGCCAGGCCCACCGATTTAATGAACACTGAAGCTTTCTTT.

This clonotype has a count of ten or more. V gene TRBV27 combines with J gene TRBJ2-2; the match to TRBD2 covers 8 bases. Germline-derived CDR1 and CDR2 are MNHEY and SMNVEV (reference sequence). The CDR3 is made up of 15 amino acids. The V gene end was trimmed by 6 bases and the J gene end by 4 bases; junction bases not matched to a gene: 7. The CDR3 loop is CASRPGLVVTGELFF. The DNA for the CDR3 is TGTGCCAGCAGGCCGGGACTAGTGGTCACCGGGGAGCTGTTTTTT.

At least ten counts were recorded for this clonotype. This rearrangement joins TRBV3-1 to TRBJ2-1, with 7 nucleotides matching TRBD1. J lost 3 bases, V lost 1 base, and 0 bases had no gene match. The CDR3 has 14 amino acids. Germline assignment: CDR1 LGHDT and CDR2 YNNKEL (reference sequence). The CDR3 here is CASSQGTGYNEQFF. The CDR3, as DNA: TGTGCCAGCAGCCAAGGGACAGGCTACAATGAGCAGTTCTTC.

V gene TRBV2 combines with J gene TRBJ2-6, with 7 nucleotides matching TRBD1. From germline, CDR1 is SNHLY and CDR2 FYNNEI. This CDR3 has 18 residues. Unmatched junction bases numbered 11, after V lost 6 bases and J lost 0 bases. CDR3 nucleotide sequence: TGTGCCAGCAGCCTTCACAGGGGCTCGAACTCTGGGGCCAACGTCCTGACTTTC. The encoded protein is CASSLHRGSNSGANVLTF.

V and J are TRBV19 and TRBJ2-5; TRBD1 agrees at 9 bases. The J segment lost 5 bases and the V segment lost 5 bases, leaving 9 bases of the junction unmatched. CDR3 length: 15 amino acids. Looked up from germline, CDR1 is LNHDA and CDR2 is SQIVND (reference sequence). CDR3 nucleotide sequence: TGTGCCAGTAGTGCGGGACAGGGAGACCCTGAGACCCAGTACTTC. It yields the protein CASSAGQGDPETQYF.

This clonotype was seen a few times. V gene TRBV9 combines with J gene TRBJ1-5; D is possibly TRBD1 (5 bases). The CDR3 loop spans 15 amino acids. Germline assignment: CDR1 SGDLS and CDR2 YYNGEE. With 2 bases removed from V and 2 bases from J, the gap between germline ends came to 11 bases. The CDR3 loop is CASSVGGGGNQPQHF. In DNA, the CDR3 is TGTGCCAGCAGCGTGGGGGGGGGAGGCAATCAGCCCCAGCATTTT.